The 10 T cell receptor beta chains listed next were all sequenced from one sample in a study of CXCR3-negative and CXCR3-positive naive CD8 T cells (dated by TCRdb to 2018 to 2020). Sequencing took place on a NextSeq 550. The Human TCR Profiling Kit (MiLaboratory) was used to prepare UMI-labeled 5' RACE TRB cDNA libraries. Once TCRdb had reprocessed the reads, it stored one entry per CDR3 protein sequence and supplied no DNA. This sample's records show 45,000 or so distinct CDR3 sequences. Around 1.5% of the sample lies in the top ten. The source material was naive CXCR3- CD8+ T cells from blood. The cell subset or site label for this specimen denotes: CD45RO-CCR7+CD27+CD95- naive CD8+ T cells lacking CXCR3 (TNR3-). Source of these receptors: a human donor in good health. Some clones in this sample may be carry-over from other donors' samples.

The chain's CDR3 is CASSQQVRGADTQYF. The chain uses TRBV4-2 and TRBJ2-3. The CDR3 extends over 15 amino acids. From germline, CDR1 is LGHNA and CDR2 YNFKEQ.

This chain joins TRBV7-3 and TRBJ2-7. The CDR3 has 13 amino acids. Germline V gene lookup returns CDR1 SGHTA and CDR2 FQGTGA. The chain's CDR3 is CASSLTSLSGQYF.

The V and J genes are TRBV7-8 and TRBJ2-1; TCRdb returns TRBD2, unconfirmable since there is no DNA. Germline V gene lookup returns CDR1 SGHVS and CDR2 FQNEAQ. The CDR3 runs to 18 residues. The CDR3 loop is CASSLGGVGAGAGLEQFF. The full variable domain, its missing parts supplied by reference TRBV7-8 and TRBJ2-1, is GAGVSQSPRYKVAKRGQDVALRCDPISGHVSLFWYQQALGQGPEFLTYFQNEAQLDKSGLPSDRFFAERPEGSVSTLKIQRTQQEDSAVYLCASSLGGVGAGAGLEQFFGPGTRLTVL.

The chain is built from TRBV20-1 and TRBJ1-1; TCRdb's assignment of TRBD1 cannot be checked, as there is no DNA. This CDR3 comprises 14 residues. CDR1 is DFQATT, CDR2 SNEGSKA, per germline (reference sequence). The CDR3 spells CSAPWGGEGTEAFF.

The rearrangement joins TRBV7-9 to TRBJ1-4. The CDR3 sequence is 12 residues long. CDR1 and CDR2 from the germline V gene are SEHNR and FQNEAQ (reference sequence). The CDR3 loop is CASSSGDEKLFF.

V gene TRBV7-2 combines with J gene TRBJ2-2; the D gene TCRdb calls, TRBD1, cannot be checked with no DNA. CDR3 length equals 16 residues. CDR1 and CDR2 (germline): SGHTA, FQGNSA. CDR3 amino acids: CASNESPGGGSGELFF.

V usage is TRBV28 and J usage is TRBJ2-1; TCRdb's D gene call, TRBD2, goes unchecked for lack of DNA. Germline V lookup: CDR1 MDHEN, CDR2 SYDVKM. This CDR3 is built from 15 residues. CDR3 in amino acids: CASSIERERYNEQFF.

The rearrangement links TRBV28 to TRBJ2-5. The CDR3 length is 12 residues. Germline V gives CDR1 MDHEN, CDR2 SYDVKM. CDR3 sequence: CASTNTQETQYF.

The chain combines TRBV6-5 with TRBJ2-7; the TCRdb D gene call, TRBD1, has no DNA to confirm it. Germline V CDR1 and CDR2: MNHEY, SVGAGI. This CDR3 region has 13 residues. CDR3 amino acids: CASSFSPTVEQYF.

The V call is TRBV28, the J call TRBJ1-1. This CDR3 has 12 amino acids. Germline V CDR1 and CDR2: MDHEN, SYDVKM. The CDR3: CASSLSVTEAFF. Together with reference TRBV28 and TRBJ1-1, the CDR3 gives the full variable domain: DVKVTQSSRYLVKRTGEKVFLECVQDMDHENMFWYRQDPGLGLRLIYFSYDVKMKEKGDIPEGYSVSREKKERFSLILESASTNQTSMYLCASSLSVTEAFFGQGTRLTVV.